This T cell receptor beta chain was identified in a study of vaccination and CD4 T cells after COVID-19 (dated 2022 in TCRdb). The study in broad terms: Every convalescent patient had a positive nasal swab PCR test for SARS-CoV-2, with mild disease in under ten patients and severe disease in one. As controls, cultures received a CEFX viral epitope pool (the positive control), an HIV-1 Nef peptide pool (the negative control), or no peptide at all. The cultures were stimulated with overlapping spike peptide pools from SARS-CoV-2 and from the common cold coronaviruses HCoV-NL63, HCoV-OC43 and HCoV-229E. Two doses of either the Pfizer-BioNTech BNT162b2 vaccine (n=8) or the Moderna mRNA-1273 vaccine (n=2) were administered to participants. Post-vaccine blood samples were collected a median of around 70 days after the second vaccine dose, ranging from about 13 to 250 days. Post-COVID blood samples from convalescent patients were collected a median of approximately 93 days after diagnosis, with a range of 35 to 161 days. The convalescent cohort comprised six males and four females, including two Hispanic individuals, seven Caucasians, two Asians and one multiracial person. The spike-specific CD4+ TCR repertoire was compared before and after mRNA vaccination in approximately ten COVID-19 convalescent patients and a few infection-naive healthy vaccine recipients. Study-level results and caveats: Of the vaccine-specific clones found in convalescent patients, nearly all (304 of 307) were mono-reactive for SARS-CoV-2 spike instead of being cross-reactive with common cold coronaviruses. In convalescent patients, a median about 86% of post-vaccine SARS-CoV-2-reactive clones were detected only after vaccination, suggesting vaccine-specific priming. The study included relatively few convalescent patients and did not analyze early timepoints after natural infection. Although the median number of SARS-CoV-2-reactive clonotypes went up from fewer than 25 after infection to around 40 after vaccination, the increase was not significant.

This clonotype was recorded a few times. This clone's antigen is unknown. The input lacks base qualities; no much larger clone sits a single base away. The method behind the library was PCR. TCR sequencing of DNA from cultured CD4+ T cells used the Oncomine TCR Beta short-read assay at the Johns Hopkins FTIC core. Genomic DNA was extracted from the cultured CD4+ T cells with the QIAamp micro DNA kit. Oncomine TCR Beta libraries made from cultured CD4+ T cells were pooled using unique dual indexes and sequenced on an Illumina iSeq 100. In the paper's pipeline: Non-productive sequences were removed, and CDR3s not starting with C, not ending with F or W, or shorter than 7 amino acids were discarded. Antigen-specific clonotypes were identified using the MANAFEST web application through comparison of peptide-stimulated wells with reference and other culture wells. For a clone to be called positive, the clone needed an FDR below 0.05, an odds ratio above 5, and a productive frequency above 0.1% in at least two of three replicate wells. A clonotype counted as cross-reactive if it showed significant expansion both in the SARS-CoV-2 spike wells and in at least one common cold coronavirus spike condition. Levenshtein distances (stringdist) and unrooted phylogenetic trees (ape) in R version 3.6.1 were used to assess CDR3 homology. In TCRdb, the public reads were trimmed at Q25 with fastp and aligned with MiXCR, with productive beta chains retained. Under each unique CDR3 protein, matching rows form one entry showing the most common genes and DNA. The V and J calls were determined by TCRdb, not by the authors. This sample has 17,000 or so distinct CDR3 sequences in its table, and roughly two fifths of those were observed once. The ten top clones hold roughly 12% of the sample.

The treatment or condition label of this sample denotes: 10-day PBMC culture with coronavirus spike peptide pools or control peptides (ViraFEST assay). The ViraFEST assay, used in the study, expanded antigen-specific T cells with peptide pools and then identified the expanded clonotypes through TCR sequencing. Positive SARS-CoV-2 PCR tests in the convalescent patients dated from March to December 2020, before Alpha, Beta and Delta variants emerged in the United States. PBMCs were cultured at about 2 million per well in IMDM supplemented with roughly 5% human AB serum and around 9.5 IU/ml IL-2, with around 10 ug/ml peptide pools added. Half of the culture medium was replaced with fresh IL-2-containing medium on days 3 and 7. After around 10 days of culture, CD4+ T cells were isolated by negative selection with the EasySep CD4+ T cell isolation kit. Ficoll-Paque Plus gradient centrifugation was used to isolate PBMCs from whole blood, and the isolated PBMCs were then either used fresh or cryopreserved at -140C. In general, triplicate wells were set up for every culture condition.

The CDR3 goes from the cysteine to the phenylalanine over 13 residues. The DNA shown is the 39-base CDR3, in frame from base 1. The junction carries 13 bases between V and J, which are trimmed by 3 bases and 5 bases respectively. Per the germline V gene (reference sequence), DFQATT is the CDR1 and SNEGSKA is the CDR2. The TCR sequence derives from a human donor who had recovered from COVID-19. Rearrangement joined TRBV20-1 to TRBJ2-5, and the D gene may be TRBD1, 6 bases matching. The sample taken for sequencing was CD4+ T cells from blood, cultured in vitro. The CDR3 is CSASRQAGETQYF. The nucleotides are TGCAGTGCTAGTCGACAGGCCGGTGAGACCCAGTACTTC.